A single sample gave rise to the 13 T cell receptor beta chains below, sequenced in a study of blood T cell repertoires in COVID-19. Sequencing used immunoSEQ multiplex PCR; TCRdb keeps in-frame clones, though not all of them. Of around 280,000 clones listed, 70% to 90% are singletons. Specimen: PBMCs or T cells enriched from blood (not recorded which). These receptors were obtained from a woman aged 35 to 49 who had recovered from COVID-19.

The chain employs TRBV28 and TRBJ1-5; 7 bases agree with TRBD1. V shed 6 bases, J shed 2 bases, and the junction held 7 bases outside the gene matches. CDR3 length: 15 amino acids. Germline values: CDR1 MDHEN, CDR2 SYDVKM. The DNA of the CDR3 is TGTGCCAGCAGGCCCGAGGGGGCTCGCAATCAGCCCCAGCATTTT. Translating gives CASRPEGARNQPQHF. The whole variable domain, remainder taken from reference TRBV28 and TRBJ1-5, is DVKVTQSSRYLVKRTGEKVFLECVQDMDHENMFWYRQDPGLGLRLIYFSYDVKMKEKGDIPEGYSVSREKKERFSLILESASTNQTSMYLCASRPEGARNQPQHFGDGTRLSIL.

The CDR3 coding sequence is TGTGCCAGCAGCTTAGTTGCCTCAGGAGGAGGAGAGACCCAGTACTTC. It is translated as CASSLVASGGGETQYF. This chain connects TRBV7-2 to TRBJ2-5; D perhaps matches TRBD2 (5 bases). This CDR3 has 16 residues. CDR1 is SGHTA and CDR2 is FQGNSA in the germline V gene. The V gene lost 1 base and the J gene lost 4 bases, with 16 bases spanning the gap.

The rearrangement uses TRBV19 and TRBJ1-6, with TRBD1 matching 8 bases. Germline-derived CDR1 and CDR2 are LNHDA and SQIVND (reference sequence). V lost 4 bases and J lost 7; bases outside the gene matches: 3. CDR3 length equals 14 residues. Here the CDR3 DNA reads TGTGCCAGTAGTAGGACAGGGAGAAATTCACCCCTCCACTTT. This sequence encodes CASSRTGRNSPLHF.

The V call is TRBV27, the J call TRBJ2-7, with a possible D match to TRBD1 (5 bases). CDR3 length equals 13 residues. With 6 bases removed from V and 3 bases from J, the gap between germline ends came to 12 bases. In germline, CDR1 is MNHEY, CDR2 SMNVEV (reference sequence). In DNA, the CDR3 is TGTGCCAGCAGGCCGACGGACATCTACGAGCAGTACTTC. This sequence encodes CASRPTDIYEQYF.

The chain links TRBV27 to TRBJ2-1; 15 nucleotides line up with TRBD2. After removal of 6 bases from V and 1 base from J, the junction contained 7 bases not matched to a gene. The length of the CDR3 is 18 residues. Germline V gene lookup returns CDR1 MNHEY and CDR2 SMNVEV (reference sequence). In DNA form, the CDR3 reads TGTGCCAGCAGCCCCCTAGGACTAGCGGGAGGGTCCTACAATGAGCAGTTCTTC. Translated, it gives CASSPLGLAGGSYNEQFF.

The chain carries TRBV5-3 and TRBJ2-5; 12 bases are a match to TRBD2. TRBV5-3 is an ORF; its function is uncertain. V lost 5 bases, J lost 3 bases, and 14 bases stayed unmatched. The CDR3 spans 18 residues. The CDR3 region is CARSRCLSSGRAEETQYF. In DNA form, the CDR3 reads TGTGCCAGAAGTCGGTGCCTATCTAGCGGGAGGGCAGAAGAGACCCAGTACTTC.

The chain couples TRBV7-9 to TRBJ1-1; no firm D call. V dropped 5 bases and J dropped 3 bases, with 7 bases sitting between them. From germline, CDR1 is SEHNR and CDR2 FQNEAQ (reference sequence). There are 12 residues in the CDR3. CDR3 loop: CASSILYTEAFF. DNA for the CDR3: TGTGCCAGCAGCATACTATACACTGAAGCTTTCTTT.

The V and J genes are TRBV10-1 and TRBJ1-5, with no clear D. Germline loops: CDR1 WNHNN, CDR2 SYGVQD (reference sequence). This CDR3 comprises 15 residues. CDR3 sequence: CGPRELPYSNQPQHF. DNA for the CDR3: TGCGGCCCGCGCGAACTCCCCTATAGCAATCAGCCCCAGCATTTT.

The rearrangement uses TRBV30 and TRBJ2-3, with 13 bases identical to TRBD2. The CDR3 contains 16 residues. Per germline, CDR1 GTSNPN and CDR2 SVGIG (reference sequence). V was pared by 6 bases and J by 3 bases, with 9 bases of the junction left unmatched. CDR3: CACSSGTSGNTDTQYF. CDR3 bases: TGTGCCTGCAGCAGCGGGACTAGCGGGAATACAGATACGCAGTATTTT.

The V and J genes are TRBV12-3 or TRBV12-4 and TRBJ2-2, with D perhaps TRBD2 (5 bases). Trimming removed 9 bases from V and 2 bases from J, with 10 bases in between. This CDR3 has 13 amino acids. CDR3 region: CASNRGNTGELFF. The CDR3 coding sequence is TGTGCCAGTAACCGGGGAAACACCGGGGAGCTGTTTTTT.

The chain couples TRBV29-1 to TRBJ2-3; D possibly corresponds to TRBD2 (6 bases). This CDR3 spans 13 amino acids. Trimming removed 5 bases from V and 9 bases from J, with 18 bases in between. CDR1 and CDR2 from the germline V gene are SQVTM and ANQGSEA. CDR3 protein: CSVIDHRGGTQYF. CDR3 sequence (DNA): TGCAGCGTTATCGACCATCGCGGAGGGACGCAGTATTTT.

The V call is TRBV27, the J call TRBJ1-1, with D tentatively TRBD1 (5 bases). CDR1 MNHEY and CDR2 SMNVEV come from the germline V gene (reference sequence). CDR3 length equals 15 residues. V lost 2 bases, J lost 1 base, and 11 bases lay in between. Here the CDR3 reads CASSLKPTGNTEAFF. In DNA form, the CDR3 reads TGTGCCAGCAGTTTAAAGCCCACAGGGAACACTGAAGCTTTCTTT.

This clone has a single count. The chain is built from TRBV7-2 and TRBJ2-5; 8 bases match TRBD1. The germline CDR1 and CDR2 sequences are SGHTA and FQGNSA. There are 16 residues in the CDR3. Losses at the gene ends were 5 bases for V and 5 bases for J; bases not matched to a gene: 13. The DNA of the CDR3 is TGTGCCAGCAGCCCGCGGCCAGGGGGCGTGGAGGAGACCCAGTACTTC. Translation: CASSPRPGGVEETQYF.